This T cell receptor (beta chain) was found in a study of T cell changes during pregnancy in multiple sclerosis. Clones were read by immunoSEQ multiplex PCR, and TCRdb kept only the in-frame ones, dropping some. Among 65,000 to 85,000 clones listed, around 92% were seen once. The sequence came from a female donor with multiple sclerosis, enrolled in a pregnancy study. Sequences were derived from peripheral blood, sampled after pregnancy.

The CDR3 region is CASSTVRGDSNQPQHF. CDR3 nucleotides: TGCGCCAGCAGCACGGTACGGGGTGATAGCAATCAGCCCCAGCATTTT. This chain connects TRBV4-1 to TRBJ1-5; D gene unclear. The CDR3 sequence is 16 residues long. From germline, CDR1 is MGHRA and CDR2 YSYEKL. Trimming took 5 bases from V and 0 from J, leaving 14 bases between them.